This T cell receptor beta chain originates from a study of shared clonotypes between healthy human individuals (dated by TCRdb to the early 2020s). At the level of the whole study: The cohort included three men and two women between 18 and 49 years of age. For each donor, CD4 naive and CD4 memory were each run on three plates, CD8 naive on two plates, and CD8 memory on one plate. To estimate repertoire size and how much clonotypes are shared between individuals, the study performed deep sequencing of blood TCR repertoires from 4 to 6 healthy adults. Leukapheresis yielded between about 0.9 and 8.9 billion PBMCs per donor. To increase sequencing depth and limit assay-specific biases, TCR repertoire library preparation and sequencing were carried out by different laboratories using diverse techniques. Here is what the overall study found, with its caveats: About 5% of naive CD4, roughly 3.6% of naive CD8, around 2.3% of memory CD4, and approximately 0.39% of memory CD8 clonotypes were shared across several donors. Compared with non-shared clonotypes, the clonotypes found in all four sorted-subset donors had higher generation probabilities. Pairwise subsampling indicated that sequencing depth was expected to affect the degree of clonotype sharing among donors. Incomplete sequencing was indicated by rarefaction of sorted-subset datasets, despite the large sequencing depth. Sampling was restricted to blood, and TCR repertoires in tissues likely differ from the TCR repertoires found in blood. Larger estimated clonotype richness was generally found for naive subsets than for memory subsets. Because the study included a small number of donors, the genetic and exposure-history diversity represented was limited.

As regards this clone: Its binding antigen is unknown. No base qualities exist here, and no much larger clone lies one base off it.

The donors were healthy, HIV-negative adults with no recently reported acute infections or vaccinations. Only Caucasian adults living in Nashville, Tennessee, USA were represented among the donors. CD4+ T cells were enriched by magnetic negative selection; naive cells were then positively selected on CD45RA, and the negative fraction formed the memory subset. Blood was collected by leukapheresis, and PBMCs were isolated by Ficoll-Histopaque density gradient centrifugation and then cryopreserved in liquid nitrogen vapor phase. Purity and quantity of every magnetically sorted T cell population were checked by analytical flow cytometry. Genomic DNA was isolated from every sorted fraction and measured by UV absorbance on a Nanodrop 2000c. Using the deep immunoSEQ assay, multiplex PCR amplified TCR CDR3 regions from genomic DNA. Extracted genomic DNA from each cell subset was distributed evenly across all wells of several immunoSEQ 96-well plates, and each plate was treated as a replicate. For sorted subsets, each replicate PCR was loaded with roughly 190 ng genomic DNA, equivalent to 25,000 to 35,000 T cell genomes. Purified libraries were quantified with a Qubit 3.0 fluorometer, sized on a Bioanalyzer 2100, and re-quantified with the KAPA Library Quantification kit. Each immunoSEQ 96-well plate was sequenced on its own single-read 150-cycle Illumina NextSeq 550 flow cell. As for how the authors treated the data: The immunoSEQ output contained only junctional sequences without quality scores, so filtering could not match that applied to full-length reads. To assign V/J genes and CDR3, sequences were annotated using PyIR, a Python wrapper for IgBLAST v1.9, with IMGT germline references. Reads were filtered out if the reads had weak V/J assignments (E-value above 1e-6), no CDR3, stop codons, out-of-frame junctions, or ambiguous translated residues. V3J clonotypes were defined as sequences sharing the same inferred V gene, J gene, and CDR3 amino acid sequence. The percentage overlap between two repertoires was calculated by dividing the number of shared unique clonotypes by the size of the smaller repertoire. Richness of each repertoire was evaluated using RTK rarefaction, the Chao1 estimator, and Recon v2.1 estimates of unobserved clonotypes. OLGA was used to compute generation probabilities for all TCRbeta clonotypes that the gDNA method yielded from four donors. Held by TCRdb, this immuneACCESS table contains in-frame sequences only and omits some clones. Under half of the omission traces to an unresolved V gene where checked; the cause of the rest is unknown. The V and J calls and the clone size are those of that table, but D and trimming were determined from the DNA. The sample table holds some 1.5 million clones, of which 95% to 99% were seen once. Approximately 0.45% of the sample goes to the ten largest clones.

The CDR3 numbers 17 residues from cysteine through phenylalanine. Only the CDR3 region is kept as DNA, spanning 51 bases read in frame from base 1. In the germline V gene, CDR1 corresponds to SGHTA and CDR2 to FQGNSA. The junction shows trimming of 2 bases on V and 5 bases on J, and the gene matches do not reach 12 bases of it. Here the chain combines TRBV7-2 and TRBJ1-1, and 9 bases in between align with TRBD1. The sequencing sample was made of naive CD4+ T cells sorted from blood. The cell subset or site tag for this specimen amounts to: CD45RA+ positively selected. This receptor was obtained from a young man in good health. Here the CDR3 is given as CASSLQPGQGLMTEAFF. The DNA is as follows: TGTGCCAGCAGCTTACAACCGGGACAGGGTTTGATGACTGAAGCTTTCTTT.